The 23 T cell receptor beta chains in this list originate from one sample, sequenced in a study of blood T cell repertoires in COVID-19. Some clones are missing from TCRdb's copy, which holds only in-frame ones; the method was immunoSEQ multiplex PCR. Of more than 200,000 clones listed, over 75% are singletons. The sample taken for sequencing was peripheral blood. Receptor source: a human donor in a cohort sampled during active COVID-19.

The V and J genes are TRBV7-8 and TRBJ1-2, with a tentative D call TRBD1 (6 bases). Germline V lookup: CDR1 SGHVS, CDR2 FQNEAQ. Trimming took 5 bases from V and 8 from J, leaving 15 bases between them. The CDR3 sequence is 13 residues long. The CDR3 is CASSPIQRGGYTF. CDR3 DNA sequence: TGTGCCAGCAGCCCGATACAGAGGGGGGGCTACACCTTC.

This chain joins TRBV19 and TRBJ1-3; no clear D gene. With 8 bases removed from V and 1 base from J, the gap between germline ends came to 15 bases. Germline V gene data show CDR1 as LNHDA and CDR2 as SQIVND (reference sequence). The CDR3 contains 15 residues. In DNA form, the CDR3 reads TGTGCCAGTGAGGACTCGCGAAGATCTGGAAACACCATATATTTT. Translated: CASEDSRRSGNTIYF.

The gene calls are TRBV7-2 and TRBJ2-7, with 8 bases matching TRBD2. Germline CDR1 and CDR2: SGHTA and FQGNSA. V shed 1 base and J 3 bases; nucleotides not matched to a gene: 5. The CDR3 is 15 amino acids. CDR3 sequence reads: CASSLEPSGYYEQYF. DNA of the CDR3: TGTGCCAGCAGCTTAGAACCTAGCGGGTACTACGAGCAGTACTTC. Full variable domain (remainder filled in from reference TRBV7-2 and TRBJ2-7): GAGVSQSPSNKVTEKGKDVELRCDPISGHTALYWYRQSLGQGLEFLIYFQGNSAPDKSGLPSDRFSAERTGGSVSTLTIQRTQQEDSAVYLCASSLEPSGYYEQYFGPGTRLTVT.

The chain couples TRBV6-5 to TRBJ1-2; the D gene is possibly TRBD1 (5 bases). The germline V gene has CDR1 MNHEY and CDR2 SVGAGI. The CDR3 is 14 amino acids. The V and J ends lost 6 bases and 7 bases respectively, with 18 bases between them. CDR3 loop: CASSSRRAGFGYTF. The CDR3 DNA is TGTGCCAGCAGCAGCCGGAGGGCAGGGTTTGGCTACACCTTC.

This chain links TRBV5-1 with TRBJ2-7, with D unclear. Germline assignment: CDR1 SGHRS and CDR2 YFSETQ. This CDR3 has 14 residues. V was trimmed by 5 bases and J by 2 bases, leaving 14 bases between them. The CDR3 loop reads CASRSGGQAYEQYF. The CDR3 DNA sequence: TGCGCCAGCAGAAGTGGCGGCCAAGCCTACGAGCAGTACTTC.

The chain employs TRBV30 and TRBJ2-7; TRBD1 matches 7 bases. After removal of 1 base from V and 3 bases from J, the junction contained 6 bases not matched to a gene. The germline CDR1 and CDR2 sequences are GTSNPN and SVGIG (reference sequence). The CDR3 runs 14 residues. CDR3 bases: TGTGCCTGGAGTGGCCCGGGACAGTACTACGAGCAGTACTTC. It specifies CAWSGPGQYYEQYF.

The chain employs TRBV18 and TRBJ1-5; D call uncertain. The CDR3 is 14 amino acids. Trimming removed 3 bases from V and 0 bases from J, with 6 bases in between. CDR1 KGHSH and CDR2 LQKENI come from the germline V gene. The CDR3 coding sequence is TGTGCCAGCTCACCGGCAGATAGCAATCAGCCCCAGCATTTT. Its translation is CASSPADSNQPQHF.

V is TRBV5-1 and J is TRBJ1-1; unclear D gene. Germline V gene sequence: CDR1 SGHRS, CDR2 YFSETQ. V shed 5 bases and J shed 1 base, with 12 bases lying between them. This CDR3 region has 14 residues. CDR3 sequence (DNA): TGCGCCAGCAGGGTTCTTACCAGGAACACTGAAGCTTTCTTT. Encoded protein: CASRVLTRNTEAFF.

This chain uses TRBV11-3 with TRBJ2-1; 7 bases are a match to TRBD2. The V and J ends lost 4 bases and 7 bases, in that order; junction bases with no gene match: 7. The CDR3 is 14 residues long. Germline CDR1 SGHNT, CDR2 YENEEA. Here the CDR3 DNA reads TGTGCCAGCAGCTCCCATTCCGGGAGGAATGAGCAGTTCTTC. Its protein product is CASSSHSGRNEQFF.

This chain joins TRBV4-3 and TRBJ2-3, with D possibly being TRBD1 (6 bases). The CDR3 is made up of 16 amino acids. Germline CDR1 is LGHNA and CDR2 is YSLEER. Between the trimmed V and J ends, which lost 1 base and 3 bases, there was a span of 14 bases. The CDR3 DNA is TGCGCCAGCAGCCAAGTAGGGGGTTTTGGGACAGATACGCAGTATTTT. Amino acid sequence: CASSQVGGFGTDTQYF.

The chain joins TRBV19 to TRBJ1-2, with TRBD1 matching 7 bases. CDR1 is LNHDA and CDR2 is SQIVND in the germline V gene (reference sequence). The V gene end was trimmed by 7 bases and the J gene end by 5 bases; junction bases not matched to a gene: 13. This CDR3 has 15 amino acids. CDR3 amino acids: CASNPQGGEWYGYTF. In DNA, the CDR3 is TGTGCCAGTAACCCTCAGGGGGGAGAATGGTATGGCTACACCTTC.

The chain has TRBV6-2 or TRBV6-3 and TRBJ2-1; TRBD2 agrees at 11 bases. This CDR3 has 19 residues. Trimming removed 6 bases from V and 3 bases from J; junction bases left unmatched: 16. The germline gives CDR1 MNHEY, CDR2 SVGEGT. This CDR3 reads CASSPHTELAGGLYNEQFF. CDR3 bases: TGTGCCAGCAGCCCACACACGGAGCTAGCGGGAGGCCTCTACAATGAGCAGTTCTTC.

The CDR3 coding sequence is TGTGCCAGCAGTTTAGGAGCGGGGAACATTCAGTACTTC. Amino acids: CASSLGAGNIQYF. The chain joins TRBV27 to TRBJ2-4; 7 bases agree with TRBD2. Germline CDR1 reads MNHEY; CDR2 reads SMNVEV (reference sequence). The CDR3 consists of 13 residues. V trimming: 2 bases; J trimming: 7 bases; junction bases outside the gene matches: 2.

The chain has TRBV18 and TRBJ1-3, with D perhaps matching TRBD1 (6 bases). The V gene's germline CDR1 is KGHSH and CDR2 LQKENI. This CDR3 spans 14 amino acids. With 5 bases removed from V and 0 bases from J, the gap between germline ends came to 8 bases. CDR3 loop: CASSLQGSGNTIYF. Written as DNA, the CDR3 is TGTGCCAGCTCATTACAGGGCTCTGGAAACACCATATATTTT.

The rearrangement joins TRBV5-1 to TRBJ2-7; TRBD1 aligns across 9 bases. J gave up 2 bases and V 0 bases, and 3 bases lay outside the gene matches. CDR3 length: 15 amino acids. Per germline, CDR1 SGHRS and CDR2 YFSETQ. The CDR3 bases are TGCGCCAGCAGCTTGGGACAGGGGGGCCCCTACGAGCAGTACTTC. It translates to CASSLGQGGPYEQYF.

V usage is TRBV19 and J usage is TRBJ1-1, with 7 bases that match TRBD1. CDR3 length: 15 residues. CDR1 LNHDA and CDR2 SQIVND come from the germline V gene (reference sequence). Trimming cost V 5 bases and J 0 bases; bases outside gene matches: 6. Here the CDR3 DNA reads TGTGCCAGTAGTGGCCCGGGACAGCTGAACACTGAAGCTTTCTTT. It codes for CASSGPGQLNTEAFF.

The rearrangement joins TRBV9 to TRBJ2-3, with unresolved D. Per germline, CDR1 SGDLS and CDR2 YYNGEE. The CDR3 loop spans 15 amino acids. V gave up 0 bases and J gave up 0 bases, with 8 bases separating them. CDR3 sequence: CASSVGADSTDTQYF. CDR3 DNA sequence: TGTGCCAGCAGCGTAGGGGCTGATAGCACAGATACGCAGTATTTT.

CDR3: CSAHGGGGTEAFF. The CDR3 DNA reads TGCAGCGCCCATGGTGGGGGAGGAACTGAAGCTTTCTTT. The rearrangement uses TRBV29-1 and TRBJ1-1; D might be TRBD1 (5 bases). The V and J ends lost 7 bases and 5 bases respectively, with 17 bases between them. The CDR3 totals 13 residues. Germline lookup yields CDR1 SQVTM and CDR2 ANQGSEA.

The gene calls are TRBV18 and TRBJ1-4; D not resolved. CDR1 is KGHSH and CDR2 is LQKENI in the germline V gene. This CDR3 is 15 amino acids long. Trimming removed 5 bases at V and 7 bases at J, with 17 bases between. The CDR3 sequence: CASSAGVVGGEKLFF. CDR3 DNA sequence: TGTGCCAGCTCAGCCGGGGTGGTCGGCGGTGAAAAACTGTTTTTT.

This clone was picked up one time. The chain couples TRBV4-1 to TRBJ1-1; D remains ambiguous. V was cut by 0 bases and J by 9 bases, with 5 bases left in between. The CDR3 length is 11 residues. Per the germline V gene, CDR1 is MGHRA and CDR2 is YSYEKL. CDR3 residues: CASSQDRKAFF. The CDR3 DNA follows: TGCGCCAGCAGCCAAGACAGGAAAGCTTTCTTT.

The chain has TRBV5-6 and TRBJ1-3; a possible D gene is TRBD1 (5 bases). CDR3 length: 13 amino acids. The V and J ends lost 4 bases and 4 bases respectively, with 9 bases between them. CDR1 and CDR2 (germline): SGHDT, YYEEEE. CDR3: CASSVTGGNTIYF. As DNA, the CDR3 is TGTGCCAGCAGCGTAACAGGCGGAAACACCATATATTTT.

The rearrangement links TRBV9 to TRBJ2-1, with TRBD2 identical over 8 bases. In germline, CDR1 is SGDLS, CDR2 YYNGEE. This CDR3 is 17 amino acids long. Trimming cost V 4 bases and J 0 bases; bases outside gene matches: 9. The CDR3 DNA is TGTGCCAGCAGCCCTCGACTAGCGAACCCCTCCTACAATGAGCAGTTCTTC. It translates to CASSPRLANPSYNEQFF.

The chain is built from TRBV18 and TRBJ2-7; 9 bases are shared with TRBD1. Germline V lookup: CDR1 KGHSH, CDR2 LQKENI. The CDR3 has 16 residues. The J segment lost 1 base and the V segment lost 2 bases, leaving 6 bases of the junction unmatched. CDR3 residues: CASSPRGQGRSYEQYF. The CDR3 bases are TGTGCCAGCTCACCAAGGGGACAGGGTAGGTCCTACGAGCAGTACTTC. Variable domain in full (rest from reference TRBV18 and TRBJ2-7): NAGVMQNPRHLVRRRGQEARLRCSPMKGHSHVYWYRQLPEEGLKFMVYLQKENIIDESGMPKERFSAEFPKEGPSILRIQQVVRGDSAAYFCASSPRGQGRSYEQYFGPGTRLTVT.